The 11 T cell receptor beta chains below all came from one sample that was sequenced in a study of type 1 and type 2 diabetes patients. The PCR template was genomic DNA. A primer set of 30 forward and 13 reverse primers amplified the CDR3. TCRdb redid the calling of the multiplex PCR reads with MiXCR, one entry per CDR3 protein. The sample contains 250,000 to 300,000 distinct CDR3 sequences, 45% to 60% of which appear only once. Sequencing was carried out using peripheral blood mononuclear cells (PBMCs). These receptors were taken from a man between 18 and 29 years old with type 2 diabetes.

On this clonotype: A much more abundant neighbour one base away suggests this may be a read error. The CDR3: CASSETHSYGQYF. CDR3 coding DNA: TGTGCCAGCAGTGAAACCCACAGCTACGGGCAGTACTTC. V and J are TRBV2 and TRBJ2-7; no definite D call. The CDR3 totals 13 residues. Germline V lookup: CDR1 SNHLY, CDR2 FYNNEI.

This rearrangement joins TRBV28 to TRBJ2-6; TRBD2 matches at 9 bases. CDR3 length: 14 residues. Germline-derived CDR1 and CDR2 are MDHEN and SYDVKM. The CDR3 sequence: CATSGLSGANVLTF. DNA for the CDR3: TGTGCGACTAGCGGTCTCTCTGGGGCCAACGTCCTGACTTTC.

This rearrangement joins TRBV15 to TRBJ2-3; D perhaps matches TRBD1 (6 bases). Germline CDR1 is LNHNV and CDR2 is YYDKDF (reference sequence). The CDR3 runs 14 residues. The V end lost 4 bases, the J end lost 7 bases, and 15 bases lay between the germline ends. The DNA for the CDR3 is TGTGCCACCAGCACCCGACAGGATATGAATACGCAGTATTTT. Amino acid sequence: CATSTRQDMNTQYF.

Note on this clonotype: An end of the junction differs from the germline gene, which may be a read error. The chain employs TRBV6-1 and TRBJ1-2; 7 bases match TRBD1. Germline assignment: CDR1 MNHNS and CDR2 SASEGT. This CDR3 is 14 amino acids long. The chain's CDR3 is CASNDRDPIYGYTF. CDR3 in DNA: TGCGCCAGCAACGACAGGGACCCCATATATGGCTACACCTTC.

The CDR3 spells CSASPDEKLFF. The CDR3, as DNA: TGCAGTGCTAGTCCTGATGAAAAACTGTTTTTT. The V gene is TRBV20-1, the J gene TRBJ1-4, with D uncertain. Germline V lookup: CDR1 DFQATT, CDR2 SNEGSKA (reference sequence). This CDR3 has 11 residues. V was cut by 3 bases and J by 6 bases, with 5 bases left in between.

V and J are TRBV2 and TRBJ1-1; 7 nucleotides align to TRBD1. Germline V gene data show CDR1 as SNHLY and CDR2 as FYNNEI. The J segment lost 5 bases and the V segment lost 4 bases, leaving 7 bases of the junction unmatched. The CDR3 consists of 14 residues. The CDR3 nucleotides read TGTGCCAGCAGTGCCGCGGGACAGATAACTGAAGCTTTCTTT. It is translated as CASSAAGQITEAFF.

The rearrangement links TRBV7-2 to TRBJ2-3, with 8 bases aligning to TRBD2. Trimming cost V 2 bases and J 5 bases; bases outside gene matches: 6. Germline values: CDR1 SGHTA, CDR2 FQGNSA. The CDR3 extends over 15 amino acids. CDR3 DNA sequence: TGTGCCAGCAGCTTATTGGGCGGGGGGAGAGATACGCAGTATTTT. This codes for CASSLLGGGRDTQYF.

This clonotype occurred a few times. The chain carries TRBV10-1 and TRBJ2-1; D could derive from TRBD1 or TRBD2 (5 bases each). Germline loops: CDR1 WNHNN, CDR2 SYGVQD (reference sequence). CDR3 size: 11 residues. Trimming took off 2 bases at V and 12 bases at J, with 8 bases between the two ends. CDR3 amino acids: CASSEVGPQFF. The CDR3 region has the DNA TGCGCCAGCAGTGAGGTGGGACCGCAGTTCTTC.

The V gene is TRBV6-5, the J gene TRBJ1-3; D gene unclear. The germline gives CDR1 MNHEY, CDR2 SVGAGI. Trimming cost V 4 bases and J 4 bases, with 8 bases left between them. This CDR3 is built from 13 residues. CDR3 sequence reads: CASSSRVGNTIYF. The CDR3 nucleotides read TGTGCCAGCAGTTCCCGGGTCGGAAACACCATATATTTT.

This clonotype was seen a handful of times. The chain uses TRBV10-2 and TRBJ2-1, with 8 bases identical to TRBD1. With 3 bases clipped from V and 6 bases from J, the junction kept 10 bases outside the gene matches. This CDR3 is built from 16 residues. The germline V gene has CDR1 WSHSY and CDR2 SAAADI. The CDR3 loop is CASSEPRGRIGNEQFF. For the CDR3, the DNA is TGCGCCAGCAGTGAACCCAGGGGGCGGATAGGCAATGAGCAGTTCTTC.

The chain has TRBV10-1 and TRBJ2-5, with TRBD1 as a possible D gene (6 bases). CDR3 length: 13 amino acids. Germline-derived CDR1 and CDR2 are WNHNN and SYGVQD (reference sequence). V gave up 0 bases and J gave up 4 bases, with 6 bases separating them. The CDR3, as DNA: TGCGCCAGCAGTGAGTCCAGGGGAGAGACCCAGTACTTC. Protein sequence: CASSESRGETQYF.